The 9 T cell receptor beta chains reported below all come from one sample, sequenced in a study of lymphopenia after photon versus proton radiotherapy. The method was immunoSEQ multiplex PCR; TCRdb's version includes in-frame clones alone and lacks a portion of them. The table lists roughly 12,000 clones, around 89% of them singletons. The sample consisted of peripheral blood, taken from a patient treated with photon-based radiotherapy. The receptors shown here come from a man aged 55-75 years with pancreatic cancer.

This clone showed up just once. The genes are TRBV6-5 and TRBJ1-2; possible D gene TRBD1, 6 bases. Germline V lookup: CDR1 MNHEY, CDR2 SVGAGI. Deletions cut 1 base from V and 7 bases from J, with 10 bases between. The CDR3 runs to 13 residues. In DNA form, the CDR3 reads TGTGCCAGCAGTTACTACAGGGAGGGTGGCTACACCTTC. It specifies CASSYYREGGYTF.

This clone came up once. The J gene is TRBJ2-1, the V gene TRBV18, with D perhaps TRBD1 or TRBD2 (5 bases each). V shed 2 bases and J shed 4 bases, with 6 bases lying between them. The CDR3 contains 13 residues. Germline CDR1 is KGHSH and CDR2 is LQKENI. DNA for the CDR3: TGTGCCAGCTCACCAGGGGGTTACAATGAGCAGTTCTTC. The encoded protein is CASSPGGYNEQFF.

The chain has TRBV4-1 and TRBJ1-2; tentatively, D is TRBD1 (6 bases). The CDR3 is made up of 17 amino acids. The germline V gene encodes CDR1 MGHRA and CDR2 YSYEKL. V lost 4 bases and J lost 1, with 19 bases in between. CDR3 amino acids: CASSPREAQGGNYGYTF. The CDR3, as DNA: TGCGCCAGCAGCCCCCGGGAGGCCCAAGGGGGTAACTATGGCTACACCTTC.

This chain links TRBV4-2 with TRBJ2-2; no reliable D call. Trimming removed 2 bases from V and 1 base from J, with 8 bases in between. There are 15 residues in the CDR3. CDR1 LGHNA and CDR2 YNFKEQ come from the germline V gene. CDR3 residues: CASSQPRQNTGELFF. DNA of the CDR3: TGTGCCAGCAGCCAACCTCGGCAGAACACCGGGGAGCTGTTTTTT.

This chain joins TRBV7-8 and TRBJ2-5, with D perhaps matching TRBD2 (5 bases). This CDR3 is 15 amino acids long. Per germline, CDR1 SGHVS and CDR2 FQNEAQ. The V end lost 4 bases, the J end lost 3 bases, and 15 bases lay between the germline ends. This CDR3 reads CASSSTRGYEETQYF. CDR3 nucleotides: TGTGCCAGCAGCTCCACGCGAGGGTATGAAGAGACCCAGTACTTC. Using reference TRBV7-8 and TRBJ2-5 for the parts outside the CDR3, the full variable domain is GAGVSQSPRYKVAKRGQDVALRCDPISGHVSLFWYQQALGQGPEFLTYFQNEAQLDKSGLPSDRFFAERPEGSVSTLKIQRTQQEDSAVYLCASSSTRGYEETQYFGPGTRLLVL.

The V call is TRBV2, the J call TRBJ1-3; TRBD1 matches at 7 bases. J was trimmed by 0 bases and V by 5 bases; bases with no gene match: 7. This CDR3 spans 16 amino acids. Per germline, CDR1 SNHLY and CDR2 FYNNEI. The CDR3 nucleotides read TGTGCCAGCAGTTACCCGGGACAGTTCTCTGGAAACACCATATATTTT. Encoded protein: CASSYPGQFSGNTIYF.

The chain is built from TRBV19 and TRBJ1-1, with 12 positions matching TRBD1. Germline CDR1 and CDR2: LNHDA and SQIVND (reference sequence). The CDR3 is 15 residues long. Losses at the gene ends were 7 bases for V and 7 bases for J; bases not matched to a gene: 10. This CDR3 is CASTPGTGGSSEAFF. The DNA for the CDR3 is TGTGCCAGTACCCCCGGGACAGGGGGCTCCAGTGAAGCTTTCTTT.

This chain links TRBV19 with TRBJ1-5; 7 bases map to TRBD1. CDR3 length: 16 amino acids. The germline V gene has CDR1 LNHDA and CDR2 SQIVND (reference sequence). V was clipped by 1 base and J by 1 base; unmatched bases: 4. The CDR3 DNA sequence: TGTGCCAGTAGTATAGTTGGCAGGGGGAGCAATCAGCCCCAGCATTTT. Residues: CASSIVGRGSNQPQHF.

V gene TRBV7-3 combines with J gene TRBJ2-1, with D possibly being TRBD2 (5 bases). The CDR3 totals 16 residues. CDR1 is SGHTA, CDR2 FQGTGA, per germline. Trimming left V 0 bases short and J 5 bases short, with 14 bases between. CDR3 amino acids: CASSLTPPGSHNEQFF. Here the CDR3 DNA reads TGTGCCAGCAGCTTAACCCCACCGGGGAGCCACAATGAGCAGTTCTTC.